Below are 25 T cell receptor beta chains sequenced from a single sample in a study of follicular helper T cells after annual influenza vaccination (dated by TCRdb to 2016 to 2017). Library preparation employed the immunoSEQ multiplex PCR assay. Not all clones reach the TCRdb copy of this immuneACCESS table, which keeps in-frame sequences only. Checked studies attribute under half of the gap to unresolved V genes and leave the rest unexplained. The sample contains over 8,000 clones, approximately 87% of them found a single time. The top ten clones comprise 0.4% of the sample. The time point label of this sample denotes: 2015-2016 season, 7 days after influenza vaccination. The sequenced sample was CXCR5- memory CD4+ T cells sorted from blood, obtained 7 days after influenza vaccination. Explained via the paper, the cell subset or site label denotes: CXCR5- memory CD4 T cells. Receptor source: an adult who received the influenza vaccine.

The CDR3 nucleotides are TGTGCCAGCAGTTTGGGGAAAAGGACAGTCCGAACCTACGAGCAGTACTTC. Protein: CASSLGKRTVRTYEQYF. This chain connects TRBV28 to TRBJ2-7; tentative D call: TRBD1 (6 bases). V lost 3 bases to trimming and J lost 2 bases, with 20 bases between them. CDR3 size: 17 residues. The germline gives CDR1 MDHEN, CDR2 SYDVKM. Full variable domain (remainder filled in from reference TRBV28 and TRBJ2-7): DVKVTQSSRYLVKRTGEKVFLECVQDMDHENMFWYRQDPGLGLRLIYFSYDVKMKEKGDIPEGYSVSREKKERFSLILESASTNQTSMYLCASSLGKRTVRTYEQYFGPGTRLTVT.

CDR3 protein: CASSPIPWGNTIYF. The CDR3 bases are TGTGCCAGCTCACCTATTCCTTGGGGAAACACCATATATTTT. This chain connects TRBV18 to TRBJ1-3; unclear D gene. Trimming stripped 3 bases from V and 4 bases from J, with 10 bases between. The CDR3 is made up of 14 amino acids. The germline CDR1 and CDR2 sequences are KGHSH and LQKENI.

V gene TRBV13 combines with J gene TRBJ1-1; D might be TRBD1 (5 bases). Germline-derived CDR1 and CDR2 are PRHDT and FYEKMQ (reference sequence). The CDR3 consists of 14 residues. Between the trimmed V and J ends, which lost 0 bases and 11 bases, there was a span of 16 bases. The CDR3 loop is CASSLGVGAFRAFF. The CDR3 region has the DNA TGTGCCAGCAGCTTAGGCGTTGGGGCCTTTAGGGCTTTCTTT.

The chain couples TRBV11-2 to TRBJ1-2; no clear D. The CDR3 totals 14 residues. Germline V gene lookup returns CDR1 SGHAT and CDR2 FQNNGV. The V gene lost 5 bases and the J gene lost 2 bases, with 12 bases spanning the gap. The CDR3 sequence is CASSISDGNYGYTF. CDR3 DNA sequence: TGTGCCAGCAGCATATCTGACGGGAACTATGGCTACACCTTC.

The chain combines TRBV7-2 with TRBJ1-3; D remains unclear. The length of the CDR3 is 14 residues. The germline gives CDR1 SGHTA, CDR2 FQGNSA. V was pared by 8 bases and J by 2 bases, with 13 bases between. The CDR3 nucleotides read TGTGCCAGCCGTACCACGTCGACTGGAAACACCATATATTTT. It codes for CASRTTSTGNTIYF. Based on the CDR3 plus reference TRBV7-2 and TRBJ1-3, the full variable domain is GAGVSQSPSNKVTEKGKDVELRCDPISGHTALYWYRQSLGQGLEFLIYFQGNSAPDKSGLPSDRFSAERTGGSVSTLTIQRTQQEDSAVYLCASRTTSTGNTIYFGEGSWLTVV.

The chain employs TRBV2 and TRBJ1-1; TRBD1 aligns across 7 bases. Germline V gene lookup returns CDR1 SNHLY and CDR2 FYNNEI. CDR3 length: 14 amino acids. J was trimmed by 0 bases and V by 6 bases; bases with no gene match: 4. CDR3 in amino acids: CASRQGGLNTEAFF. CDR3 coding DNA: TGTGCCAGCAGGCAGGGGGGGCTGAACACTGAAGCTTTCTTT.

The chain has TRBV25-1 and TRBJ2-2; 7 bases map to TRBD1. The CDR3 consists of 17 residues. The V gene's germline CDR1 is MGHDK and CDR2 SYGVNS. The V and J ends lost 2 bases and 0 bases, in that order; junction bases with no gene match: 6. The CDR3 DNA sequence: TGTGCCAGCAGTGAAGGATGGGACAGCTCGAACACCGGGGAGCTGTTTTTT. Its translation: CASSEGWDSSNTGELFF.

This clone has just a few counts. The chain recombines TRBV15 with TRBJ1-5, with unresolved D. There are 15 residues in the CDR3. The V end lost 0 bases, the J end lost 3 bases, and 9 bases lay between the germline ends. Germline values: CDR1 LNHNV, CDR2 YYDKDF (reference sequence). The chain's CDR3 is CATSRDRRDNQPQHF. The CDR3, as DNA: TGTGCCACCAGCAGAGATCGGCGGGACAATCAGCCCCAGCATTTT.

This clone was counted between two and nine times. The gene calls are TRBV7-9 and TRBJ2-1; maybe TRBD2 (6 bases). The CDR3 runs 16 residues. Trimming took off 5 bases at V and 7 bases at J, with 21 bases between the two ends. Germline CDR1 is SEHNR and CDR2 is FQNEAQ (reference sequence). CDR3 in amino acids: CASSPDTAGGANEQFF. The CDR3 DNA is TGTGCCAGCAGCCCGGACACAGCCGGGGGTGCAAATGAGCAGTTCTTC.

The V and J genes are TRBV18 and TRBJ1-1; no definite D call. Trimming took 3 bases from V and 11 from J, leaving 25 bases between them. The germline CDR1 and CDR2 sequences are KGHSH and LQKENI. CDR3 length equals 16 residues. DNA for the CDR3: TGTGCCAGCTCACCGACCACGACCCGGGGAGGAGCATTGGCTTTCTTT. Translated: CASSPTTTRGGALAFF.

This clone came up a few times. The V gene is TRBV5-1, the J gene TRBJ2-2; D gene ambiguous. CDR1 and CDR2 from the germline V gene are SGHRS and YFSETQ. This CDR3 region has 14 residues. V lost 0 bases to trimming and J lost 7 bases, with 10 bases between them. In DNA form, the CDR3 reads TGCGCCAGCAGCTTGGGTTCCGTTGACGGGGAGCTGTTTTTT. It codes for CASSLGSVDGELFF.

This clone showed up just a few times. As DNA, the CDR3 is TGCGCCAGCAGCCCGGACAGCGCCCGTATCGAGCAGTACTTC. This translates into CASSPDSARIEQYF. V is TRBV5-1 and J is TRBJ2-7, with D possibly TRBD1 on 6 matching bases. Looked up from germline, CDR1 is SGHRS and CDR2 is YFSETQ. This CDR3 has 14 amino acids. V lost 4 bases and J 6 bases, leaving 17 bases between the germline ends.

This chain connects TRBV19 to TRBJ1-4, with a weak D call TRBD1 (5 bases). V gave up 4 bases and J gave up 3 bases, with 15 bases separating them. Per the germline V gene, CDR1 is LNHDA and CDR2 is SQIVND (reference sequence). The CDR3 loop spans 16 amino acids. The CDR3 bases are TGTGCCAGTAGTAAGAACAGGCGTGGAGCTAATGAAAAACTGTTTTTT. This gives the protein CASSKNRRGANEKLFF.

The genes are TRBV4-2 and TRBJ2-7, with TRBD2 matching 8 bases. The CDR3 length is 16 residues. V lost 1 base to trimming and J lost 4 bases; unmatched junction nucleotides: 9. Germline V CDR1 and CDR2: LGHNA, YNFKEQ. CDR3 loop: CASSQAAGSGAYEQYF. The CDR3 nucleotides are TGTGCCAGCAGCCAAGCTGCCGGTAGCGGGGCTTACGAGCAGTACTTC.

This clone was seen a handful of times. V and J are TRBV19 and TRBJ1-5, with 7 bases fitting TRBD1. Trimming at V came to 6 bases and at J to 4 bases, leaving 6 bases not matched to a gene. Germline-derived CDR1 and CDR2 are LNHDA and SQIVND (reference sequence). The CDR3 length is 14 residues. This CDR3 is CASRWTGFNQPQHF. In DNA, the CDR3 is TGTGCCAGTAGATGGACAGGCTTTAATCAGCCCCAGCATTTT.

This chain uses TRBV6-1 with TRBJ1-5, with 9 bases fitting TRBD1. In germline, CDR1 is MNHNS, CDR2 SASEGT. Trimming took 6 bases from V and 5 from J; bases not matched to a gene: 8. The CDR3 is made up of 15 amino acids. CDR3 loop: CASRGGQGRHQPQHF. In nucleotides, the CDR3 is TGTGCCAGCAGGGGAGGACAGGGGCGTCATCAGCCCCAGCATTTT.

The DNA for the CDR3 is TGTGCCAGCAGCCCACGGGGGGACCCCTACAATGAGCAGTTCTTC. It yields the protein CASSPRGDPYNEQFF. The rearrangement joins TRBV9 to TRBJ2-1; 7 bases line up with TRBD2. CDR1 and CDR2 (germline): SGDLS, YYNGEE. The CDR3 length is 15 residues. V lost 4 bases to trimming and J lost 2 bases; unmatched junction nucleotides: 6.

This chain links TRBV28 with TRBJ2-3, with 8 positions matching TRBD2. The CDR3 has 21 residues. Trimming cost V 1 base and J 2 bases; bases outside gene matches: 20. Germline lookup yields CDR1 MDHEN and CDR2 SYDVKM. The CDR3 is CASSLSVISPGTRLLTDTQYF. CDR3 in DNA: TGTGCCAGCAGTTTATCGGTCATTTCCCCCGGGACTAGACTACTCACAGATACGCAGTATTTT. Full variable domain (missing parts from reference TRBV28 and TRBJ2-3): DVKVTQSSRYLVKRTGEKVFLECVQDMDHENMFWYRQDPGLGLRLIYFSYDVKMKEKGDIPEGYSVSREKKERFSLILESASTNQTSMYLCASSLSVISPGTRLLTDTQYFGPGTRLTVL.

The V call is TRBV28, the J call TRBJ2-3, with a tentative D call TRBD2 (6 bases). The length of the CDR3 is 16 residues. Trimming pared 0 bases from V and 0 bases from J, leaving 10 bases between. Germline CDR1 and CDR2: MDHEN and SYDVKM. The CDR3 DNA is TGTGCCAGCAGTTTATGGGGGACTCTGAGCACAGATACGCAGTATTTT. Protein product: CASSLWGTLSTDTQYF.

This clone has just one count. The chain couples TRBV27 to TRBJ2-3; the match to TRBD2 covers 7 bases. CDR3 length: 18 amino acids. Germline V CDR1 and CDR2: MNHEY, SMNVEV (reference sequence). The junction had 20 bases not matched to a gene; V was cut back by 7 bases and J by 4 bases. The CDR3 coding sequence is TGTGCCAGCACCTTTAGCCCCCTCTCGACGGGGGGTCCAGATACGCAGTATTTT. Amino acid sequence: CASTFSPLSTGGPDTQYF.

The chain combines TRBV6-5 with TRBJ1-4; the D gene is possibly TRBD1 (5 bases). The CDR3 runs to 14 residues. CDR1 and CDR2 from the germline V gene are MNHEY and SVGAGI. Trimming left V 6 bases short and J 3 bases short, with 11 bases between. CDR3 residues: CASRTRGSNEKLFF. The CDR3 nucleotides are TGTGCCAGCAGGACGAGGGGATCTAATGAAAAACTGTTTTTT.

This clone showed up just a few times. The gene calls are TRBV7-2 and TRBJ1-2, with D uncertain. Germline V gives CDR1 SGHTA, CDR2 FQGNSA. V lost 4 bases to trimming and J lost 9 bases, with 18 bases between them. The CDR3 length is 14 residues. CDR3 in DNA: TGTGCCAGCAGCTCTCGGACGGCCGGCTACAGCTACACCTTC. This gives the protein CASSSRTAGYSYTF.

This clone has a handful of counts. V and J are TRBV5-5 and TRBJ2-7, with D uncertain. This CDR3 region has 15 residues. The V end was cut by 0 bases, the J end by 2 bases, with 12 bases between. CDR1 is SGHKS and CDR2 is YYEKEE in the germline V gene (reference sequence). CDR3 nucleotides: TGTGCCAGCAGCTTGGGCAGAGACGCGACCTACGAGCAGTACTTC. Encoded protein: CASSLGRDATYEQYF. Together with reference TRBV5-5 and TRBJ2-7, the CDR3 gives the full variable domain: DAGVTQSPTHLIKTRGQQVTLRCSPISGHKSVSWYQQVLGQGPQFIFQYYEKEERGRGNFPDRFSARQFPNYSSELNVNALLLGDSALYLCASSLGRDATYEQYFGPGTRLTVT.

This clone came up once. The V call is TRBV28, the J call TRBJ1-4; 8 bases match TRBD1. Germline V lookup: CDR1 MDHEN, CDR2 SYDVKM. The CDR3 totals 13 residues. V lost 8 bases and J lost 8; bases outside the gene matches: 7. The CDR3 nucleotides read TGTGCCAGCCTAGGACAGGGAGAGGAAAAACTGTTTTTT. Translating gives CASLGQGEEKLFF.

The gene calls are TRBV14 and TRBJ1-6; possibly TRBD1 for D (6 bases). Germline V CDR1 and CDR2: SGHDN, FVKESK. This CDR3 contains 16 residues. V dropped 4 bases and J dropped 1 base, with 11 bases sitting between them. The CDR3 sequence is CASSRARGSYNSPLHF. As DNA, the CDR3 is TGTGCCAGCAGCCGAGCCAGGGGATCCTATAATTCACCCCTCCACTTT.